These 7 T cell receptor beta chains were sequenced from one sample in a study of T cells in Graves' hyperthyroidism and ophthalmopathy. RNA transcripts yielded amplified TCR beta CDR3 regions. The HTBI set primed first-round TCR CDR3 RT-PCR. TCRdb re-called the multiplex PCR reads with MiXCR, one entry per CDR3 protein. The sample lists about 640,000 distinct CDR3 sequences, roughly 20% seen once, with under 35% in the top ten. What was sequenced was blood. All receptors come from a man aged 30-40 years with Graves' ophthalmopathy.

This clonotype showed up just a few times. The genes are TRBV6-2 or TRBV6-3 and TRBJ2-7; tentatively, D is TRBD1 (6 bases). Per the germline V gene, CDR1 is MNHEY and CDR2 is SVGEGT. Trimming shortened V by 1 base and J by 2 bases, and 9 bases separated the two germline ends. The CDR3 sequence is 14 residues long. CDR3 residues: CASSYLRQAYEQYF. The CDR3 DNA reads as TGTGCCAGCAGTTACTTGCGACAGGCCTACGAGCAGTACTTC.

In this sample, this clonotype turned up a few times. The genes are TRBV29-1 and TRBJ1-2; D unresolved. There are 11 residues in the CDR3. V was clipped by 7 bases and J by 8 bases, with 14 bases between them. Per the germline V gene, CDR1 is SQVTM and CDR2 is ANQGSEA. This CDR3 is CSAKGREGYTF. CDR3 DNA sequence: TGCAGCGCTAAAGGGAGGGAAGGCTACACCTTC.

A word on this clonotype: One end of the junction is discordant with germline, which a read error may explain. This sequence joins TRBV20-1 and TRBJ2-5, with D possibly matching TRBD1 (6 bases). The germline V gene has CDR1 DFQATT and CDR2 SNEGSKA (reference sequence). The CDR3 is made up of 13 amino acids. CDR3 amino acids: CSARVTGQETQYF. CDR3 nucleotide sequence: TGCAGTGCCAGAGTGACAGGCCAAGAGACCCAGTACTTC.

The CDR3 DNA follows: TGCAGTGCTAGTAGATTGACTAGCGGGAGTCGAGCAAAAGAGACCCAGTACTTC. Its protein product is CSASRLTSGSRAKETQYF. The chain uses TRBV20-1 and TRBJ2-5; TRBD2 matches 12 bases. The germline gives CDR1 DFQATT, CDR2 SNEGSKA (reference sequence). V lost 3 bases and J lost 3; bases outside the gene matches: 14. The CDR3 runs 18 residues.

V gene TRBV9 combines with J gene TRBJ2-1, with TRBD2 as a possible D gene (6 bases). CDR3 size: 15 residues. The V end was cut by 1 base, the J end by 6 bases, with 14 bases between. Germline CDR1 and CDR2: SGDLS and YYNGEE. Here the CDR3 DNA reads TGTGCCAGCAGCGTAATGATCAGGGACTCCAATGAGCAGTTCTTC. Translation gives CASSVMIRDSNEQFF.

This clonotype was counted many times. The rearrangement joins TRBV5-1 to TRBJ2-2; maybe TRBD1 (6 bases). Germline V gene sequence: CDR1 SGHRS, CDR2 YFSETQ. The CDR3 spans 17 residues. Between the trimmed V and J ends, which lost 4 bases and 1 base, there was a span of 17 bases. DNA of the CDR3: TGCGCCAGCAGCGCCCGTACCGGGACAAAGAACACCGGGGAGCTGTTTTTT. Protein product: CASSARTGTKNTGELFF.

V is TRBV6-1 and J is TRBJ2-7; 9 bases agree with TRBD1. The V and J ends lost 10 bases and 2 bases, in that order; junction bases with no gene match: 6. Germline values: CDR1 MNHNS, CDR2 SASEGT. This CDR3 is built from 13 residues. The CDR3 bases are TGTGCCACGCAGACAGGGGGGACCTACGAGCAGTACTTC. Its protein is CATQTGGTYEQYF.